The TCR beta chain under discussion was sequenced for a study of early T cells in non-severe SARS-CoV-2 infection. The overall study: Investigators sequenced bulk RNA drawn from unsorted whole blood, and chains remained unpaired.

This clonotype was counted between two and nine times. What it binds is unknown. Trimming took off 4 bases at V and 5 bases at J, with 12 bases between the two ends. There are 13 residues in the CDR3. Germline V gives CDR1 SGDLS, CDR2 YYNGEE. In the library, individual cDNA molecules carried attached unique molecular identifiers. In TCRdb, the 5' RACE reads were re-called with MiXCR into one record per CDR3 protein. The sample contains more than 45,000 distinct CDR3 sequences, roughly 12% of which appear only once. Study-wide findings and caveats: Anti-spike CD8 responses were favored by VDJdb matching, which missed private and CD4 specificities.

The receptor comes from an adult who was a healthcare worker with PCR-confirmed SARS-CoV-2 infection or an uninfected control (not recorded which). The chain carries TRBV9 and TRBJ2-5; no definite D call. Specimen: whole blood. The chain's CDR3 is CASSHPTRETQYF. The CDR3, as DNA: TGTGCCAGCAGCCATCCCACCCGGGAGACCCAGTACTTC.